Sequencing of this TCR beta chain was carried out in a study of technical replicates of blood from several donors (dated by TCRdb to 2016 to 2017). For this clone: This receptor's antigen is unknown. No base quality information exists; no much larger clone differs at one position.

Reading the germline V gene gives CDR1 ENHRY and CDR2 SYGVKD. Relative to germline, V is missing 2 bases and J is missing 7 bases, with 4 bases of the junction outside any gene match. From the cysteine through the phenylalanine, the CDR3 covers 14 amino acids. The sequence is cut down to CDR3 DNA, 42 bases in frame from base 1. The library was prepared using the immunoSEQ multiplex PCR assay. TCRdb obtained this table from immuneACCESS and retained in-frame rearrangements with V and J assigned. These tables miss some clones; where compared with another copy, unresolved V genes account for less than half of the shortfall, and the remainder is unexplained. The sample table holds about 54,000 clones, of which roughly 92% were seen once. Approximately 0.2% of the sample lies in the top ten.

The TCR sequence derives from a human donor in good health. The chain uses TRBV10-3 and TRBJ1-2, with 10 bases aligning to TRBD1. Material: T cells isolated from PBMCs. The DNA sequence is TGTGCCATCAGTGAGCGGGACAGGGGAGCTGGCTACACCTTC. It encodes CAISERDRGAGYTF.